Shown below are 20 T cell receptor beta chains from a single sample sequenced in a study of cytomegalovirus exposure and HLA in healthy donors. A multiplex PCR was run with 60 Vbeta primers and 13 Jbeta primers. Sequencing was performed with immunoSEQ multiplex PCR; in TCRdb, only in-frame clones are kept and a portion is missing. The sample includes 150,000 to 200,000 clones, just over 75% of them seen just once. Sequencing was carried out using PBMCs. These receptor sequences come from a man between 18 and 29 years old in good health and CMV-seronegative.

The chain uses TRBV27 and TRBJ1-2; 7 nucleotides line up with TRBD1. V shed 5 bases, J shed 2 bases, and the junction held 2 bases outside the gene matches. The CDR3 is 13 amino acids. Looked up from germline, CDR1 is MNHEY and CDR2 is SMNVEV (reference sequence). The CDR3 here is CASSPGQNYGYTF. In DNA, the CDR3 is TGTGCCAGCAGTCCGGGACAGAACTATGGCTACACCTTC.

This clone was seen a single time. The chain links TRBV27 to TRBJ2-7; 8 nucleotides match TRBD1. The length of the CDR3 is 17 residues. The junction had 15 bases not matched to a gene; V was cut back by 3 bases and J by 5 bases. From germline, CDR1 is MNHEY and CDR2 SMNVEV (reference sequence). The CDR3 spells CASSFGSVQGAPNEQYF. The CDR3 nucleotides are TGTGCCAGCAGTTTTGGGTCGGTTCAGGGGGCGCCCAACGAGCAGTACTTC.

V and J are TRBV28 and TRBJ1-2; D is unresolved. This CDR3 is 14 amino acids long. V was pared by 6 bases and J by 8 bases, with 19 bases between. CDR1 and CDR2 from the germline V gene are MDHEN and SYDVKM. The CDR3 region has the DNA TGTGCCAGCAGCCCGAGGACGGGAAAATTCGGCTACACCTTC. Residues: CASSPRTGKFGYTF.

V and J are TRBV27 and TRBJ2-7; the D gene is possibly TRBD1 (5 bases). The V gene lost 2 bases and the J gene lost 0 bases, with 8 bases spanning the gap. The CDR3 extends over 14 amino acids. CDR1 MNHEY and CDR2 SMNVEV come from the germline V gene (reference sequence). This CDR3 reads CASSLQGFSYEQYF. Here the CDR3 DNA reads TGTGCCAGCAGTTTACAGGGCTTCTCCTACGAGCAGTACTTC.

The rearrangement joins TRBV4-3 to TRBJ2-3; D is perhaps TRBD2 (6 bases). Trimming took 6 bases from V and 4 from J, leaving 14 bases between them. The CDR3 length is 14 residues. Germline CDR1 LGHNA, CDR2 YSLEER. The CDR3 reads CASSSRLGADTQYF. DNA for the CDR3: TGCGCCAGCAGTAGTCGACTAGGAGCAGATACGCAGTATTTT.

The V and J genes are TRBV2 and TRBJ1-2; unclear D gene. CDR3 size: 13 residues. Per germline, CDR1 SNHLY and CDR2 FYNNEI. The V gene lost 5 bases and the J gene lost 3 bases, with 10 bases spanning the gap. Written as DNA, the CDR3 is TGTGCCAGCAGTCCCCAGCGAGACTATGGCTACACCTTC. Translated: CASSPQRDYGYTF.

V usage is TRBV10-2 and J usage is TRBJ2-1; 9 bases map to TRBD2. This CDR3 has 14 amino acids. In germline, CDR1 is WSHSY, CDR2 SAAADI. V gave up 6 bases and J gave up 11 bases; unmatched junction bases: 11. The CDR3 sequence: CASSPQTSGVKQFF. Here the CDR3 DNA reads TGCGCCAGCAGCCCACAGACTAGCGGAGTAAAGCAGTTCTTC.

In its sample, this clone was seen once. The chain employs TRBV9 and TRBJ1-1, with 9 positions matching TRBD1. The CDR3 contains 15 residues. Germline values: CDR1 SGDLS, CDR2 YYNGEE. V gave up 3 bases and J gave up 4 bases; unmatched junction bases: 7. The CDR3 here is CASSERGQGSTEAFF. Here the CDR3 DNA reads TGTGCCAGCAGCGAAAGGGGACAGGGATCCACTGAAGCTTTCTTT.

This clone has a handful of counts. The chain combines TRBV5-5 with TRBJ2-5, with TRBD2 identical over 7 bases. The ends lost 0 bases at V and 3 bases at J; junction bases unmatched: 2. From germline, CDR1 is SGHKS and CDR2 YYEKEE (reference sequence). This CDR3 is built from 14 residues. In nucleotides, the CDR3 is TGTGCCAGCAGCTTGGTGGGAGGGGAAGAGACCCAGTACTTC. This sequence encodes CASSLVGGEETQYF.

This chain connects TRBV6-1 to TRBJ2-1; D not certain. The CDR3 contains 14 residues. Trimming removed 1 base from V and 4 bases from J, with 8 bases in between. Germline V gene lookup returns CDR1 MNHNS and CDR2 SASEGT. The CDR3 sequence is CASSEGAGYNEQFF. CDR3 nucleotide sequence: TGTGCCAGCAGTGAAGGTGCCGGTTACAATGAGCAGTTCTTC.

This sequence joins TRBV27 and TRBJ2-7; possible D gene TRBD1, 5 bases. V dropped 6 bases and J dropped 0 bases, with 15 bases sitting between them. The CDR3 has 15 amino acids. Germline CDR1 reads MNHEY; CDR2 reads SMNVEV (reference sequence). This CDR3 reads CASSPGDSRSYEQYF. CDR3 sequence (DNA): TGTGCCAGCAGCCCAGGCGACAGCCGCTCCTACGAGCAGTACTTC.

The CDR3 DNA follows: TGTGCCTGGAGTGTAGGGGCAGGGGGCCGTTATGGCTACACCTTC. Translating it yields CAWSVGAGGRYGYTF. V and J are TRBV30 and TRBJ1-2, with 8 bases that match TRBD1. CDR3 length equals 15 residues. V was clipped by 0 bases and J by 5 bases; unmatched bases: 8. Germline CDR1 reads GTSNPN; CDR2 reads SVGIG (reference sequence).

The rearrangement links TRBV6-5 to TRBJ2-5, with 9 positions matching TRBD1. The DNA end favors TRBJ2-7, so the J call may be wrong. This CDR3 is 14 amino acids long. CDR1 is MNHEY, CDR2 SVGAGI, per germline. The CDR3 sequence: CASSYQGQGYEQYF. DNA for the CDR3: TGTGCCAGCAGTTACCAGGGACAGGGATACGAGCAGTACTTC.

V usage is TRBV7-8 and J usage is TRBJ1-5; perhaps TRBD1 as D (5 bases). The CDR3 sequence is 13 residues long. V was clipped by 5 bases and J by 4 bases, with 9 bases between them. Germline-derived CDR1 and CDR2 are SGHVS and FQNEAQ. The CDR3 region is CASSDGGNQPQHF. The CDR3 region has the DNA TGTGCCAGCAGCGACGGGGGTAATCAGCCCCAGCATTTT.

The gene calls are TRBV12-5 and TRBJ2-7; the match to TRBD1 covers 11 bases. The V and J ends lost 1 base and 1 base, in that order; junction bases with no gene match: 12. CDR1 and CDR2 (germline): LGHNT, FRNRAP. The CDR3 is made up of 19 amino acids. CDR3 in DNA: TGTGCTAGTGGTTTGGCAACTCCCGGGACAGGGGGGATTTCCTACGAGCAGTACTTC. Amino acids: CASGLATPGTGGISYEQYF.

This rearrangement joins TRBV18 to TRBJ2-5; 7 positions match TRBD1. Germline assignment: CDR1 KGHSH and CDR2 LQKENI. The junction had 10 bases not matched to a gene; V was cut back by 4 bases and J by 5 bases. The CDR3 runs to 15 residues. The CDR3 DNA sequence: TGTGCCAGCTCACTTAACACAGGGGAGAGGGAGACCCAGTACTTC. Translated: CASSLNTGERETQYF.

There are a few counts of this clone. V is TRBV4-1 and J is TRBJ2-1; 7 bases agree with TRBD2. CDR1 and CDR2 (germline): MGHRA, YSYEKL. The CDR3 length is 17 residues. Trimming took 0 bases from V and 0 from J; bases not matched to a gene: 5. For the CDR3, the DNA is TGCGCCAGCAGCCAAGATGGCGGGGGTTACTCCTACAATGAGCAGTTCTTC. It yields the protein CASSQDGGGYSYNEQFF.

This clone was counted between two and nine times. The chain couples TRBV29-1 to TRBJ1-5, with D hard to call. The CDR3 is 12 residues long. V shed 0 bases and J shed 7 bases, with 7 bases lying between them. CDR1 is SQVTM and CDR2 is ANQGSEA in the germline V gene. The DNA of the CDR3 is TGCAGCGTTGAAGATGAGGGCCAGCCCCAGCATTTT. This gives the protein CSVEDEGQPQHF.

This clone was detected once. V and J are TRBV9 and TRBJ2-1, with 12 positions matching TRBD2. V trimming: 3 bases; J trimming: 7 bases; junction bases outside the gene matches: 8. CDR1 and CDR2 from the germline V gene are SGDLS and YYNGEE. The length of the CDR3 is 16 residues. The CDR3 coding sequence is TGTGCCAGCAGCGAGGAACTAGCGGGAGGAGGAAATGAGCAGTTCTTC. It specifies CASSEELAGGGNEQFF.

Written as DNA, the CDR3 is TGTGCCAGCAGCTTCACTTCCAGGCACCAAAACTCTAACTATGGCTACACCTTC. This codes for CASSFTSRHQNSNYGYTF. The V gene is TRBV7-9, the J gene TRBJ1-2, with D unresolved. Germline lookup yields CDR1 SEHNR and CDR2 FQNEAQ (reference sequence). The germline V and J ends were trimmed by 3 bases and 0 bases, with 20 bases remaining between them. The length of the CDR3 is 18 residues.